The rows below give T cell receptor beta chains drawn from one sample of a study of regulatory T cells in long-lasting Graves disease. TCRdb reprocessed the multiplex PCR reads with MiXCR, giving one entry per CDR3 protein. The sample holds 400,000 to 600,000 distinct CDR3 sequences, roughly 21% seen once. The sequencing here drew on peripheral blood mononuclear cells (PBMCs), taken when the disease was refractory, from a patient treated with antithyroid drugs. The receptors here all came from a female donor with Graves disease. CDR3s include the opening cysteine and the closing phenylalanine or tryptophan. Each record gives: V gene, D gene, clone size, J gene, CDR3 length, CDR3 protein, CDR3 DNA. D genes are given only for firm matches. Not every row has a clone size; where given, it reads once, few, many or a size class.

TRBV25-1	NA	many	TRBJ1-4	15	CASSDLTGTGEKLFF	TGTGCCAGCAGTGATCTAACGGGGACTGGTGAAAAACTGTTTTTT
TRBV2	TRBD2	few	TRBJ2-3	14	CASASAGDTDTQYF	TGTGCCAGCGCCTCAGCGGGGGACACAGATACGCAGTATTTT
TRBV20-1	NA	many	TRBJ1-2	13	CSAPRQDTYGYTF	TGCAGTGCCCCCCGACAGGATACTTATGGCTACACCTTC
TRBV6-1	NA	NA	TRBJ2-1	13	CASTDASYNEQFF	TGTGCCAGCACGGACGCGTCCTACAATGAGCAGTTCTTC
TRBV19	NA	few	TRBJ1-5	13	CASSDAEERPQHF	TGTGCCAGTAGCGACGCGGAAGAGAGGCCCCAGCATTTT
TRBV24-1	NA	many	TRBJ2-7	14	CATSDSRQTYEQYF	TGTGCCACCAGTGACTCTAGACAGACCTACGAGCAGTACTTC
TRBV7-3	NA	NA	TRBJ1-2	16	CASSQGFRGRWDGYTF	TGCGCCAGCAGCCAAGGATTTCGGGGCCGCTGGGATGGCTACACCTTC
TRBV7-2	NA	few	TRBJ1-2	14	CASSLGPGSDGYTF	TGTGCCAGCAGCTTAGGCCCGGGATCCGATGGCTACACCTTC
TRBV20-1	TRBD1	few	TRBJ1-1	18	CSARDGGFAVQGYTEAFF	TGCAGTGCTAGAGATGGGGGTTTTGCGGTACAGGGGTACACTGAAGCTTTCTTT
TRBV4-3	NA	NA	TRBJ2-7	15	CASSQDRRGPYEQYF	TGCGCCAGCAGCCAAGATAGGCGGGGTCCCTACGAGCAGTACTTC
TRBV7-3	NA	few	TRBJ1-6	14	CASSLRANNSPLHF	TGTGCCAGCAGCCTCAGGGCTAATAATTCACCCCTCCACTTT
TRBV6-1	NA	many	TRBJ1-1	14	CASSESYRNTEAFF	TGTGCCAGCAGCGAATCGTATAGGAACACTGAAGCTTTCTTT
TRBV2	NA	few	TRBJ1-6	15	CASTETVARDSPLHF	TGTGCCAGCACTGAGACAGTGGCTAGGGATTCACCCCTCCACTTT
TRBV28	TRBD2	many	TRBJ2-2	18	CASSSWTSGGLDTGELFF	TGTGCCAGCAGTTCTTGGACTAGCGGGGGTCTCGACACCGGGGAGCTGTTTTTT
TRBV3-1	NA	many	TRBJ1-2	14	CASSQDLGDYGYTF	TGTGCCAGCAGCCAAGATTTGGGGGACTATGGCTACACCTTC
TRBV4-1	TRBD1	few	TRBJ2-7	17	CASSYSLTTGVGYEQYF	TGCGCCAGCAGCTACTCCTTGACCACAGGGGTAGGCTACGAGCAGTACTTC
TRBV29-1	TRBD1	NA	TRBJ1-5	13	CSVGQATNQPQHF	TGCAGCGTCGGACAGGCTACCAATCAGCCCCAGCATTTT
TRBV7-3	NA	many	TRBJ2-2	15	CASSLPGQNTGELFF	TGTGCCAGCAGCTTACCGGGACAGAACACCGGGGAGCTGTTTTTT